The present entry profiles one TCR beta chain with its context. This clonotype has only a few counts. It has no known antigen specificity. No base-level quality is on record; no much larger clone is a single base apart. Library construction relied on RT-PCR. The reads were generated on a NextSeq 550. TCRdb took the public reads, trimmed them with fastp at Q25, ran MiXCR for clone calling and kept in-frame beta chains. Rows with one shared CDR3 protein collapse into an entry with the most common genes and DNA. The sample records roughly 880,000 distinct CDR3 sequences, 18% of which are singletons. The top ten clones comprise 5% to 7.5% of the sample. This sample was included in a study of patients and donors after allogeneic stem cell transplantation (TCRdb year 2020). CDR1 and CDR2 are read off the germline V gene as MNHEY and SVGEGT. The junction shows trimming of 6 bases on V and 3 bases on J, plus 20 bases between the germline ends. Including the terminal cysteine and phenylalanine, the CDR3 comprises 16 residues. The entry retains the CDR3 DNA only, 48 bases that are in frame from base 1.

The chain uses TRBV6-2 or TRBV6-3 and TRBJ2-5, and possibly TRBD2, on 5 matching bases. The source is a human donor who was either an allogeneic HSCT recipient or a stem cell or donor lymphocyte infusion donor (not recorded which). It is not recorded whose cells these are; they may come from a transplant donor. The specimen sequenced was blood, either unsorted or a sorted T cell fraction (not recorded which). The CDR3 region reads CASRRLSGKIEETQYF. In nucleotides, the sequence is TGTGCCAGCAGACGACTATCCGGAAAGATCGAAGAGACCCAGTACTTC.